This T cell receptor beta chain came from a study of neoadjuvant anti-PD-1 for oral cavity cancer. The CDR3 contains 14 residues. V was pared by 5 bases and J by 2 bases, with 4 bases of the junction left unmatched. The germline V gene encodes CDR1 MNHNS and CDR2 SASEGT. Notes on the study in general: Higher pretreatment blood Treg/Th17 ratios correlated with higher pretreatment blood and lower post-treatment tumor TCRbeta clonality.

The table came from immunoSEQ multiplex PCR; TCRdb's copy has only in-frame clones and leaves some out. The sample holds 9,500 to 11,000 clones, over 40% seen once. As for this clone: Its antigen is unidentified.

V and J are TRBV6-1 and TRBJ1-2; 8 positions match TRBD1. The source material was tumor tissue, sampled before nivolumab (anti-PD-1) treatment. This clonotype was sampled from a person aged 35-79 years with oral cavity squamous cell carcinoma. CDR3 in amino acids: CASSWSGGNYGYTF. CDR3 in DNA: TGTGCCAGCAGTTGGTCAGGGGGCAACTATGGCTACACCTTC.